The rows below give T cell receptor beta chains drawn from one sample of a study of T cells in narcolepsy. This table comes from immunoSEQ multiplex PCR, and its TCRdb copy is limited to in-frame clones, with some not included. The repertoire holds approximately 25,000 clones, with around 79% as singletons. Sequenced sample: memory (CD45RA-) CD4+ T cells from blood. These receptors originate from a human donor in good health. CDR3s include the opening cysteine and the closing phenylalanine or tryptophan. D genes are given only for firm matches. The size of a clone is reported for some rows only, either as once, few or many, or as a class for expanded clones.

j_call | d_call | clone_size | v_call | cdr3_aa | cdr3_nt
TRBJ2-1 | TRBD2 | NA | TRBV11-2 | CASSARLAGGLNEQFF | TGTGCCAGCAGCGCCCGACTAGCGGGAGGATTGAATGAGCAGTTCTTC
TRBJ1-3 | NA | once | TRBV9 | CASSRGDGNTIYF | TGTGCCAGCAGCAGAGGGGATGGAAACACCATATATTTT
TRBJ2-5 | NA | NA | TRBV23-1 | CASSHSGHPRQCQETQYF | TGCGCCAGCAGTCACTCCGGGCACCCTAGACAGTGCCAAGAGACCCAGTACTTC
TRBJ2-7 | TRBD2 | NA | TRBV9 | CASSVTKREVRYEQCF | TGTGCCAGCAGCGTAACGAAGCGGGAGGTAAGGTACGAGCAGTGCTTC
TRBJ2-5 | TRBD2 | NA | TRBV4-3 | CASSQEAASGGLTGETQYF | TGCGCCAGCAGCCAAGAGGCGGCTAGCGGGGGCCTAACGGGAGAGACCCAGTACTTC
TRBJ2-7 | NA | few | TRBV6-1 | CASSETAATSYEQYF | TGTGCCAGCAGTGAAACGGCAGCCACCTCCTACGAGCAGTACTTC
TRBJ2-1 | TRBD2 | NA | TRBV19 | CASSVGLATINEQFF | TGTGCCAGTAGTGTGGGACTAGCGACGATTAATGAGCAGTTCTTC
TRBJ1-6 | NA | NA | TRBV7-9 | CASSLATEAFNSPLHF | TGTGCCAGCAGCTTAGCCACAGAGGCCTTTAATTCACCCCTCCACTTT
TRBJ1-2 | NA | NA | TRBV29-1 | CSVAEGGYGYTF | TGCAGCGTTGCTGAGGGTGGCTATGGCTACACCTTC
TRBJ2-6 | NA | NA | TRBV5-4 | CASSFDPTVLRANVLTF | TGTGCCAGCAGCTTTGACCCGACAGTCCTCCGGGCCAACGTCCTGACTTTC
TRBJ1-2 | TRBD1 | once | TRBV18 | CASSLRDRGLGGYTF | TGTGCCAGCTCGCTTCGGGACAGGGGTCTAGGTGGCTACACCTTC
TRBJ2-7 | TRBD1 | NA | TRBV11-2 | CASSQGQSSYEQYF | TGTGCCAGCAGCCAGGGACAGTCCTCCTACGAGCAGTACTTC
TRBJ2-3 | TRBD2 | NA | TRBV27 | CARTIAGGPDTQYF | TGTGCCAGGACGATAGCGGGAGGACCAGATACGCAGTATTTT
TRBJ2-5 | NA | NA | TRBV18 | CASSNLQETQYF | TGTGCCAGCTCAAACCTACAAGAGACCCAGTACTTC
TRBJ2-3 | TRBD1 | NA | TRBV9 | CASSGDSAWGTDTQYF | TGTGCCAGCAGCGGGGACAGCGCCTGGGGCACAGATACGCAGTATTTT
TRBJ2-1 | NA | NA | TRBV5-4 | CASSLVGGEQFF | TGTGCCAGCAGCTTGGTGGGAGGAGAGCAGTTCTTC
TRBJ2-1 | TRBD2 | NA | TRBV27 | CASSLTSGVLNEQFF | TGTGCCAGCAGTTTAACTAGCGGGGTTTTGAATGAGCAGTTCTTC
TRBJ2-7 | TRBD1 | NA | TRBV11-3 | CASTGQGCSYEQYF | TGTGCCAGCACGGGACAGGGGTGCTCCTACGAGCAGTACTTC
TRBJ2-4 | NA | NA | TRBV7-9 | CASSSPRTGKNIQYF | TGTGCCAGCAGCTCCCCCAGGACGGGCAAAAACATTCAGTACTTC
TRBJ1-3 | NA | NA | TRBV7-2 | CASSPWGNTIYF | TGTGCCAGCAGCCCCTGGGGAAACACCATATATTTT
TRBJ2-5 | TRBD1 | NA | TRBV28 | CASSKGARETQYF | TGTGCCAGCAGTAAGGGGGCAAGGGAGACCCAGTACTTC
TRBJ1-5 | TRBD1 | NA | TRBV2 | CASSDTGQVRGNQPQHF | TGTGCCAGCAGTGATACGGGACAGGTAAGGGGCAATCAGCCCCAGCATTTT
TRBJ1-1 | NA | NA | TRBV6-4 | CASSTGMSTEAFF | TGTGCCAGCAGTACAGGGATGAGCACTGAAGCTTTCTTT